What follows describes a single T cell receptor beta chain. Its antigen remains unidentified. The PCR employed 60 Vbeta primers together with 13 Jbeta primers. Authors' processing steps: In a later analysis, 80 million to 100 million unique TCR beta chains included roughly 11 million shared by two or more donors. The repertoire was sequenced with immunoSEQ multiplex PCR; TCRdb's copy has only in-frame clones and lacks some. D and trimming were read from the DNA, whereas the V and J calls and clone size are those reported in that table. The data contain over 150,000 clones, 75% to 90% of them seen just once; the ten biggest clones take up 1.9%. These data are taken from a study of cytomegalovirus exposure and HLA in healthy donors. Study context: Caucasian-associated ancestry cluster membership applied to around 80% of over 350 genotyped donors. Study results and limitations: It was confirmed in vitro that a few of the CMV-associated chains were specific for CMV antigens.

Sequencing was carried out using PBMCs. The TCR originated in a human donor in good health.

DNA of the CDR3: TGCAGCGTTGATACAGCTGGGGCCAACGTCCTGACTTTC. Translating it yields CSVDTAGANVLTF. V gene TRBV29-1 combines with J gene TRBJ2-6, with D uncertain. V lost 3 bases, J lost 2 bases, and 5 bases lay in between. Germline lookup yields CDR1 SQVTM and CDR2 ANQGSEA. The CDR3 extends over 13 amino acids.